One and the same sample provided the 10 T cell receptor beta chains below, sequenced in a study of T cell responses to AZD1222 COVID-19 vaccine. Produced via immunoSEQ multiplex PCR; TCRdb's table is partial and in-frame only. The repertoire consists of about 140,000 clones, with 80% to 95% occurring once and the leading ten covering roughly 6.2%. The sample in question was peripheral blood, obtained 28 days after the second AZD1222 dose. The receptors come from an adult who received the AZD1222 COVID-19 vaccine.

The rearrangement links TRBV19 to TRBJ1-5; TRBD1 agrees at 7 bases. The CDR3 loop spans 14 amino acids. From germline, CDR1 is LNHDA and CDR2 SQIVND (reference sequence). Trimming removed 3 bases from V and 2 bases from J; junction bases left unmatched: 1. This chain's CDR3 is CASSITGGNQPQHF. CDR3 in DNA: TGTGCCAGTAGTATTACAGGGGGCAATCAGCCCCAGCATTTT. Supplemented by reference TRBV19 and TRBJ1-5, the full variable domain reads DGGITQSPKYLFRKEGQNVTLSCEQNLNHDAMYWYRQDPGQGLRLIYYSQIVNDFQKGDIAEGYSVSREKKESFPLTVTSAQKNPTAFYLCASSITGGNQPQHFGDGTRLSIL.

The rearrangement links TRBV2 to TRBJ1-5; 7 bases are shared with TRBD1. CDR3 size: 15 residues. CDR1 SNHLY and CDR2 FYNNEI come from the germline V gene. V lost 8 bases, J lost 2 bases, and 9 bases stayed unmatched. Written as DNA, the CDR3 is TGTGCCAGCTCCATCAGGGGGTTAGGCAATCAGCCCCAGCATTTT. It translates to CASSIRGLGNQPQHF.

The chain carries TRBV6-5 and TRBJ2-2; 9 positions match TRBD1. The V gene's germline CDR1 is MNHEY and CDR2 SVGAGI. With 5 bases clipped from V and 7 bases from J, the junction kept 5 bases outside the gene matches. The CDR3 is 14 residues long. The CDR3 loop reads CASSIGTGSGELFF. The CDR3, as DNA: TGTGCCAGCAGTATTGGGACAGGGAGCGGGGAGCTGTTTTTT.

The rearrangement joins TRBV10-3 to TRBJ2-7, with 8 positions matching TRBD2. V dropped 2 bases and J dropped 5; count of bases not matched to a gene: 14. The germline V gene has CDR1 ENHRY and CDR2 SYGVKD. The CDR3 length is 17 residues. In DNA form, the CDR3 reads TGTGCCATCAGTGAGCCTCTTGGGGCGGGAGGTTTGCACGAGCAGTACTTC. It specifies CAISEPLGAGGLHEQYF.

The chain joins TRBV10-1 to TRBJ1-6, with 10 bases fitting TRBD1. The junction had 4 bases not matched to a gene; V was cut back by 2 bases and J by 6 bases. The CDR3 contains 16 residues. Germline V gene data show CDR1 as WNHNN and CDR2 as SYGVQD (reference sequence). The CDR3: CASSELRDRGNSPLHF. The CDR3, as DNA: TGCGCCAGCAGTGAGCTCCGGGACAGGGGTAATTCACCCCTCCACTTT.

The rearrangement uses TRBV3-1 (or the pseudogene TRBV3-2) and TRBJ2-1; D unclear. The germline CDR1 and CDR2 sequences are LGHDT and YNNKEL (reference sequence). The CDR3 spans 12 residues. V was pared by 1 base and J by 12 bases, with 10 bases between. The CDR3 here is CASSQVGMGQFF. CDR3 coding DNA: TGTGCCAGCAGCCAAGTGGGTATGGGGCAGTTCTTC.

The chain combines TRBV5-5 with TRBJ2-4, with TRBD1 matching 12 bases. CDR3 size: 19 residues. Germline CDR1 and CDR2: SGHKS and YYEKEE (reference sequence). After removal of 4 bases from V and 6 bases from J, the junction contained 17 bases not matched to a gene. The DNA for the CDR3 is TGTGCCAGCAGCGCCCGGGACAGGGGGCCACAAACTCCCAGAAACATTCAGTACTTC. The encoded protein is CASSARDRGPQTPRNIQYF. The variable domain in full, with the rest retrieved from reference TRBV5-5 and TRBJ2-4, is DAGVTQSPTHLIKTRGQQVTLRCSPISGHKSVSWYQQVLGQGPQFIFQYYEKEERGRGNFPDRFSARQFPNYSSELNVNALLLGDSALYLCASSARDRGPQTPRNIQYFGAGTRLSVL.

The chain employs TRBV20-1 and TRBJ2-5, with D perhaps TRBD1 (6 bases). Deletions cut 6 bases from V and 0 bases from J, with 14 bases between. CDR3 size: 14 residues. Germline V gene lookup returns CDR1 DFQATT and CDR2 SNEGSKA (reference sequence). The DNA for the CDR3 is TGCAGTGCGAGTTCGCAGGGGTACCAAGAGACCCAGTACTTC. Residues: CSASSQGYQETQYF.

The rearrangement joins TRBV10-1 to TRBJ1-5, with D tentatively TRBD1 (6 bases). V was shortened by 3 bases and J by 10 bases, with 19 bases between the two germline ends. Germline V gene sequence: CDR1 WNHNN, CDR2 SYGVQD (reference sequence). The CDR3 extends over 15 amino acids. CDR3 region: CASSDSQGRPGPQHF. In DNA, the CDR3 is TGCGCCAGCAGTGATTCACAGGGCCGCCCGGGACCCCAGCATTTT.

The chain combines TRBV10-1 with TRBJ2-2; D remains unclear. The CDR3 sequence is 11 residues long. V was pared by 2 bases and J by 8 bases, with 3 bases between. The germline CDR1 and CDR2 sequences are WNHNN and SYGVQD (reference sequence). CDR3 region: CASSEGGELFF. The CDR3 nucleotides are TGCGCCAGCAGTGAGGGGGGGGAGCTGTTTTTT.